Listed here is a single T cell receptor beta chain. The length of the CDR3 is 17 residues. Trimming at V came to 1 base and at J to 3 bases, leaving 5 bases not matched to a gene. Germline-derived CDR1 and CDR2 are ENHRY and SYGVKD. The data originate from a study of CD8 T cells in acute hepatitis C reinfection. Profiling relied on immunoSEQ multiplex PCR, and the TCRdb table lists in-frame clones only, not all of them. In the table there are 1,200 to 1,500 clones, 45% to 60% of which are singletons. Study findings and constraints: TRBV04 and TRBV06 were preferentially used in all groups, not explained by naive pool overrepresentation.

Time point in this sample: acute HCV infection, within 168 days of estimated infection date. Hepatitis C virus-specific T cells were sequenced directly ex vivo without in vitro expansion. Specimen: HCV NS3-1073 tetramer-sorted CD8+ T cells from PBMCs, collected during acute infection. The TCR comes from a woman aged 18-29 years with chronic hepatitis C. The J gene is TRBJ2-1, the V gene TRBV10-3; TRBD2 aligns across 11 bases. CDR3 nucleotide sequence: TGTGCCATCAGTGAGTTTACTAGCGGGGGCTACTACAATGAGCAGTTCTTC. Its translation: CAISEFTSGGYYNEQFF.